A selection of T cell receptor beta chains follows, all from one sample in a study of a mutant IDH1 vaccine in newly diagnosed glioma. These receptors lack a known antigen. Libraries were prepared by immunoSEQ multiplex PCR; TCRdb keeps only in-frame clonotypes and omits some of them. Among around 31,000 clones listed, roughly 80% were seen once. The material sequenced was PBMCs, taken from a glioma patient whose treatment included an IDH1 peptide vaccine. These receptors all stem from a woman in her forties with glioma. Both conserved end residues are part of each CDR3. A D gene is named only where the DNA matches it firmly. The size field is filled for only some rows; it gives once, few, many or a size class.

V,size,D,J,DNA,CDR3
TRBV6-1,.,.,TRBJ2-3,TGTGCCACCAGGGTTGTAGGTAGCACAGATACGCAGTATTTT,CATRVVGSTDTQYF
TRBV9,once,.,TRBJ1-6,TGTGCCAGCAGCATGCGGGACAATTCACCCCTCCACTTT,CASSMRDNSPLHF
TRBV27,.,TRBD1,TRBJ2-7,TGTGCCAGCCGATGGGGACAGGGGGAGCAGTACTTC,CASRWGQGEQYF
TRBV27,.,TRBD1,TRBJ1-2,TGTGCCAGCAGGCGTCCCGGGACAGGGTTTGGCTACACCTTC,CASRRPGTGFGYTF
TRBV5-1,.,.,TRBJ2-7,TGCGCCAGCAGCCCCGGACAGAGCTCCTACGAGCAGTACTTC,CASSPGQSSYEQYF
TRBV11-3,.,TRBD2,TRBJ2-3,TGTGCCAGCAGCTATAGCGGGGGTAGCACAGATACGCAGTATTTT,CASSYSGGSTDTQYF
TRBV5-6,.,.,TRBJ1-4,TGTGCCAGCAGCTCAGGGGCAACTAATGAAAAACTGTTTTTT,CASSSGATNEKLFF
TRBV25-1,once,TRBD1,TRBJ1-4,TGTGCCAGCAGTTCCCCAGGGGGCGAAGGAACTAATGAAAAACTGTTTTTT,CASSSPGGEGTNEKLFF
TRBV6-5,.,.,TRBJ2-3,TGTGCCAGCAGGAAGGGGGCAGATACGCAGTATTTT,CASRKGADTQYF
TRBV10-3,few,.,TRBJ1-1,TGTGCCATCAGTGACACGAACACTGAAGCTTTCTTT,CAISDTNTEAFF
TRBV7-2,.,.,TRBJ2-3,TGTGCCAGCACCCTTACGGGCCTCACAGATACGCAGTATTTT,CASTLTGLTDTQYF
TRBV19,.,.,TRBJ1-6,TGTGCCAGTAGAGGGATACATAATTCACCCCTCCACTTT,CASRGIHNSPLHF
TRBV9,.,TRBD2,TRBJ2-1,TGTGCCAGCAGCGCTACCGGGACTAGCGTAAGGAATGAGCAGTTCTTC,CASSATGTSVRNEQFF
TRBV7-9,few,.,TRBJ1-6,TGTGCCAGCAGCTATGACAGATGGGGTTCACCCCTCCACTTT,CASSYDRWGSPLHF
TRBV27,.,TRBD2,TRBJ2-7,TGTGCCAGCAGCACCAGTAGCGGGGGCCCTACCTACGAGCAGTACTTC,CASSTSSGGPTYEQYF
TRBV29-1,.,.,TRBJ2-5,TGCAGCGTTCCCCCCGTGGGGGGAGAGACCCAGTACTTC,CSVPPVGGETQYF
TRBV5-5,few,.,TRBJ1-1,TGTGCCAGCAGCTTGCCCCAGGATTTTACCGAAGCTTTCTTT,CASSLPQDFTEAFF
TRBV29-1,.,TRBD2,TRBJ2-7,TGCAGCGTTGATGATAGGGAGGGGCTCGAGCAGTACTTC,CSVDDREGLEQYF
TRBV7-9,.,TRBD1,TRBJ1-1,TGTGCCAGCAGCTTAGGGGACAGGGGACTCAGGCGTGATGAAGCTTTCTTT,CASSLGDRGLRRDEAFF
TRBV5-1,.,.,TRBJ1-2,TGCGCCAGCAGCTTGGGCCAGGGGAAAGGGGGCTACACCTTC,CASSLGQGKGGYTF
TRBV6-5,.,.,TRBJ2-2,TGTGCCAGCAGGCTACCAGGGGCCGGGGAGCTGTTTTTT,CASRLPGAGELFF
TRBV6-6,.,.,TRBJ2-7,TGTGCCAGCAACATTCAGGGGTTCGCCTACGAGCAGTACTTC,CASNIQGFAYEQYF
TRBV5-1,.,.,TRBJ2-3,TGCGCCAGCAGCTTCGTGCGCACAGATACGCAGTATTTT,CASSFVRTDTQYF
TRBV7-9,.,TRBD1,TRBJ1-2,TGTGCCAGCAGTCAAGGACAGGGGGTAAACTATGGCTACACCTTC,CASSQGQGVNYGYTF
TRBV6-4,few,TRBD1,TRBJ2-2,TGTGCCAGCAGTCGATGGGGGACAGGGTCGAACACCGGGGAGCTGTTTTTT,CASSRWGTGSNTGELFF
TRBV5-5,once,.,TRBJ1-4,TGTGCCAGCAGCCCCCCGGCCCGGAATGAAAAACTGTTTTTT,CASSPPARNEKLFF
TRBV7-2,.,.,TRBJ1-1,TGTGCCAGCAGCTTCAGGGTTAGGAACACTGAAGCTTTCTTT,CASSFRVRNTEAFF
TRBV7-9,.,.,TRBJ1-1,TGTGCCAGCAGCGCTCCGGGACGGCAAAACACTGAAGCTTTCTTT,CASSAPGRQNTEAFF
TRBV5-4,.,.,TRBJ2-2,TGTGCCAGCAGCCCCGTCCGCGGTGCTGAGCTGTTTTTT,CASSPVRGAELFF